The 7 T cell receptor beta chains listed next were all sequenced from one sample in a study of T cells in lung cancer brain metastases. Using immunoSEQ multiplex PCR, the repertoire was profiled, and TCRdb retains in-frame clones only, with some absent. The table lists fewer than 6,000 clones, about 83% of them singletons. Specimen: tumor tissue from the primary lung tumor. The receptors derive from a woman aged 45-60 years with non-small cell lung cancer.

This clone was picked up a small number of times. The chain combines TRBV7-2 with TRBJ1-6; D call uncertain. Trimming pared 1 base from V and 0 bases from J, leaving 4 bases between. This CDR3 spans 15 amino acids. CDR1 and CDR2 from the germline V gene are SGHTA and FQGNSA. The CDR3 bases are TGTGCCAGCAGCTTAGGGGGCTCCTATAATTCACCCCTCCACTTT. Its translation: CASSLGGSYNSPLHF.

V gene TRBV4-1 combines with J gene TRBJ2-2; D is perhaps TRBD1 (5 bases). V was shortened by 2 bases and J by 4 bases, with 23 bases between the two germline ends. Germline V gene data show CDR1 as MGHRA and CDR2 as YSYEKL. The CDR3 has 19 residues. The CDR3 sequence: CASSQHYKWTPEFTGELFF. The DNA for the CDR3 is TGCGCCAGCAGCCAACACTATAAATGGACACCTGAATTCACCGGGGAGCTGTTTTTT.

This chain uses TRBV6-4 with TRBJ2-3, with D perhaps TRBD1 (6 bases). Germline V gives CDR1 MRHNA, CDR2 SNTAGT. This CDR3 has 14 amino acids. Trimming took 0 bases from V and 10 from J, leaving 14 bases between them. The DNA for the CDR3 is TGTGCCAGCAGTGACTCGCCTGAGGGGGAGCCGCAGTATTTT. Translation: CASSDSPEGEPQYF.

This sequence joins TRBV10-1 and TRBJ2-3, with 8 nucleotides matching TRBD2. CDR1 is WNHNN, CDR2 SYGVQD, per germline (reference sequence). The length of the CDR3 is 18 residues. V trimming: 6 bases; J trimming: 2 bases; junction bases outside the gene matches: 16. CDR3 residues: CASSPLPQRGRNTDTQYF. The CDR3 DNA is TGCGCCAGCAGCCCCCTACCCCAGCGGGGGCGAAACACAGATACGCAGTATTTT.

The chain uses TRBV18 and TRBJ2-7, with TRBD2 as a possible D gene (6 bases). The V and J ends lost 6 bases and 2 bases respectively, with 14 bases between them. This CDR3 has 14 amino acids. The germline V gene has CDR1 KGHSH and CDR2 LQKENI. CDR3 nucleotides: TGTGCCAGCTCCCCCGGGACTGCTACCTACGAGCAGTACTTC. It yields the protein CASSPGTATYEQYF.

This clone was found a few times. The chain couples TRBV29-1 to TRBJ2-1; tentatively, D is TRBD1 or TRBD2 (7 bases each). The CDR3 has 14 residues. Germline loops: CDR1 SQVTM, CDR2 ANQGSEA. V lost 6 bases and J 0 bases, leaving 12 bases between the germline ends. The CDR3 nucleotides read TGCAGCGTGGGGGGGGACAGCTCCTACAATGAGCAGTTCTTC. It encodes CSVGGDSSYNEQFF.

V gene TRBV27 combines with J gene TRBJ2-7; 8 bases match TRBD2. The germline CDR1 and CDR2 sequences are MNHEY and SMNVEV (reference sequence). The CDR3 runs to 14 residues. The V gene end was trimmed by 6 bases and the J gene end by 3 bases; junction bases not matched to a gene: 7. CDR3 in amino acids: CASSIAGSNYEQYF. The DNA for the CDR3 is TGTGCCAGCAGCATAGCGGGATCTAACTACGAGCAGTACTTC.